This T cell receptor beta chain came from a study of T and B cells in COVID-19 patients. The overall study: Comorbidities linked to unfavorable COVID-19 outcome were present in about 90% of the 20 active-infection patients. Study-level points and caveats: Blood from mildly ill patients while symptomatic, and early samples from severe cases, were scarce.

Blood genomic DNA input for TRB amplification was 250-500 ng. Multiplex PCR with BIOMED2 TRB-A/B primer pools amplified TRB rearrangements. A single record per CDR3 protein comes from TCRdb applying MiXCR to the multiplex PCR reads. Of several thousand distinct CDR3 sequences listed, 25% to 35% are singletons. Concerning this clonotype: Its antigen remains unknown.

Sequenced sample: blood. The TCR originated in a human donor who had recovered from COVID-19.

The DNA of the CDR3 is TGTGCCAGCAGTGCCACCACAAATGTGCAGTACTTC. It yields the protein CASSATTNVQYF. This sequence joins TRBV6-5 and TRBJ2-7, with D hard to call. The CDR3 totals 12 residues. Germline assignment: CDR1 MNHEY and CDR2 SVGAGI. V lost 5 bases and J lost 9, with 14 bases in between.